Below are 25 T cell receptor beta chains sequenced from a single sample in a study of T cell changes during pregnancy in multiple sclerosis. Produced via immunoSEQ multiplex PCR; TCRdb's table is partial and in-frame only. Of approximately 71,000 clones in the sample, about nine tenths were seen once. The sample here was peripheral blood, taken in the second trimester of pregnancy. The receptors originated from a female donor with multiple sclerosis, enrolled in a pregnancy study.

The J gene is TRBJ1-4, the V gene TRBV30, with D uncertain. The CDR3 consists of 12 residues. The V end was cut by 4 bases, the J end by 7 bases, with 10 bases between. The germline V gene has CDR1 GTSNPN and CDR2 SVGIG (reference sequence). The CDR3 nucleotides are TGTGCCTGGACCGGAGGAACTGAAAAACTGTTTTTT. Its translation: CAWTGGTEKLFF. Drawing the rest from reference TRBV30 and TRBJ1-4, the complete variable domain is SQTIHQWPATLVQPVGSPLSLECTVEGTSNPNLYWYRQAAGRGLQLLFYSVGIGQISSEVPQNLSASRPQDRQFILSSKKLLLSDSGFYLCAWTGGTEKLFFGSGTQLSVL.

CDR3 sequence reads: CASSLYAVFGLAGGTNTGELFF. The CDR3 bases are TGTGCCAGCAGCTTATATGCGGTGTTTGGACTAGCGGGGGGAACGAACACCGGGGAGCTGTTTTTT. This rearrangement joins TRBV13 to TRBJ2-2; 14 nucleotides line up with TRBD2. The CDR3 extends over 22 amino acids. Germline V gene sequence: CDR1 PRHDT, CDR2 FYEKMQ (reference sequence). The junction had 14 bases not matched to a gene; V was cut back by 2 bases and J by 0 bases.

Regarding this clone: One junction end does not reproduce the germline sequence, and a read error may be involved. The chain couples TRBV19 to TRBJ2-1; the D is unclear. This CDR3 comprises 12 residues. Germline-derived CDR1 and CDR2 are LNHDA and SQIVND (reference sequence). CDR3 DNA sequence: TGTGCCAGTAGTTCGAACTTCAATCAGCAGTTCTTC. As protein: CASSSNFNQQFF.

The rearrangement links TRBV6-5 to TRBJ1-1; D is unclear. V lost 7 bases to trimming and J lost 1 base, with 10 bases between them. From germline, CDR1 is MNHEY and CDR2 SVGAGI. The CDR3 has 13 residues. CDR3 loop: CASTNPGNTEAFF. CDR3 coding DNA: TGTGCCAGCACCAACCCGGGGAACACTGAAGCTTTCTTT.

The chain has TRBV11-2 and TRBJ2-7; 7 nucleotides match TRBD1. Germline CDR1 SGHAT, CDR2 FQNNGV. V lost 6 bases and J lost 1; bases outside the gene matches: 0. The CDR3 contains 12 residues. The CDR3 here is CASRTGSYEQYF. The CDR3 nucleotides are TGTGCCAGCAGGACAGGGTCCTACGAGCAGTACTTC.

This sequence joins TRBV28 and TRBJ1-4; weak D call: TRBD1 (6 bases). This CDR3 is built from 16 residues. Trimming pared 3 bases from V and 4 bases from J, leaving 15 bases between. Looked up from germline, CDR1 is MDHEN and CDR2 is SYDVKM. The CDR3 protein is CASSFPPGQRNEKLFF. The CDR3 DNA sequence: TGTGCCAGCAGTTTCCCCCCCGGACAGCGTAATGAAAAACTGTTTTTT. The entire variable domain, with the rest obtained from reference TRBV28 and TRBJ1-4, is as follows: DVKVTQSSRYLVKRTGEKVFLECVQDMDHENMFWYRQDPGLGLRLIYFSYDVKMKEKGDIPEGYSVSREKKERFSLILESASTNQTSMYLCASSFPPGQRNEKLFFGSGTQLSVL.

This chain uses TRBV19 with TRBJ2-5, with 12 bases that match TRBD2. The CDR3 spans 15 residues. CDR1 and CDR2 from the germline V gene are LNHDA and SQIVND (reference sequence). V lost 7 bases to trimming and J lost 1 base; unmatched junction nucleotides: 4. The CDR3 nucleotides are TGTGCCAGTACCCCTAGCGGGAGGGGCCAAGAGACCCAGTACTTC. This sequence encodes CASTPSGRGQETQYF.

The chain uses TRBV30 and TRBJ1-6; possible D gene TRBD1, 6 bases. V was cut by 2 bases and J by 6 bases, with 23 bases left in between. Germline lookup yields CDR1 GTSNPN and CDR2 SVGIG (reference sequence). The CDR3 loop spans 18 amino acids. As DNA, the CDR3 is TGTGCCTGGAGTCTCTCATACCGAGGGACACCCTCTAATTCACCCCTCCACTTT. Residues: CAWSLSYRGTPSNSPLHF.

The chain couples TRBV9 to TRBJ2-7, with 12 positions matching TRBD1. Germline-derived CDR1 and CDR2 are SGDLS and YYNGEE. CDR3 size: 16 residues. After removal of 2 bases from V and 2 bases from J, the junction contained 5 bases not matched to a gene. Here the CDR3 DNA reads TGTGCCAGCAGCGTCCGGGGACAGGGGGCAACCTACGAGCAGTACTTC. Translated, it gives CASSVRGQGATYEQYF.

The CDR3 spells CASSPGTSDYEQYF. DNA for the CDR3: TGTGCCAGCAGCCCCGGGACTAGCGACTACGAGCAGTACTTC. The rearrangement joins TRBV11-2 to TRBJ2-7, with 10 nucleotides matching TRBD2. The CDR3 has 14 residues. Germline V gene lookup returns CDR1 SGHAT and CDR2 FQNNGV. V lost 5 bases and J lost 3; bases outside the gene matches: 4.

The J gene is TRBJ1-5, the V gene TRBV29-1; D ambiguous. The V end lost 4 bases, the J end lost 3 bases, and 16 bases lay between the germline ends. There are 15 residues in the CDR3. Germline CDR1 SQVTM, CDR2 ANQGSEA. The CDR3, as DNA: TGCAGCGTTGGATTTGGAGCGAGTGCCAATCAGCCCCAGCATTTT. Translated, it gives CSVGFGASANQPQHF. Together with reference TRBV29-1 and TRBJ1-5, the CDR3 gives the full variable domain: SAVISQKPSRDICQRGTSLTIQCQVDSQVTMMFWYRQQPGQSLTLIATANQGSEATYESGFVIDKFPISRPNLTFSTLTVSNMSPEDSSIYLCSVGFGASANQPQHFGDGTRLSIL.

The rearrangement links TRBV28 to TRBJ2-1; D call uncertain. The V and J ends lost 7 bases and 3 bases respectively, with 19 bases between them. Germline values: CDR1 MDHEN, CDR2 SYDVKM. The CDR3 has 16 amino acids. The CDR3 region is CASIFRFQAGYNEQFF. The CDR3 DNA reads TGTGCCAGCATTTTTCGGTTCCAGGCAGGCTACAATGAGCAGTTCTTC.

This clone was counted once. This chain uses TRBV7-9 with TRBJ2-5; 9 bases align to TRBD2. Germline CDR1 is SEHNR and CDR2 is FQNEAQ (reference sequence). Trimming took 3 bases from V and 3 from J; bases not matched to a gene: 11. The CDR3 is 17 residues long. As DNA, the CDR3 is TGTGCCAGCAGCTTCTCCGCGGGAGGGGTCAAGGAAGAGACCCAGTACTTC. It encodes CASSFSAGGVKEETQYF.

This clone was observed once. The chain couples TRBV9 to TRBJ2-7, with 8 bases that match TRBD2. The length of the CDR3 is 16 residues. Trimming cost V 2 bases and J 3 bases; bases outside gene matches: 10. The V gene's germline CDR1 is SGDLS and CDR2 YYNGEE. CDR3 coding DNA: TGTGCCAGCAGCGTGGAGGGAGGACTAGCAGTCTACGAGCAGTACTTC. This gives the protein CASSVEGGLAVYEQYF.

This sequence joins TRBV2 and TRBJ1-2, with a tentative D call TRBD1 (5 bases). Trimming took off 2 bases at V and 0 bases at J, with 16 bases between the two ends. The CDR3 totals 17 residues. Germline assignment: CDR1 SNHLY and CDR2 FYNNEI. The DNA of the CDR3 is TGTGCCAGCAGTGAAAGAGAAGGTTGGGGGGCTAACTATGGCTACACCTTC. Translation gives CASSEREGWGANYGYTF.

The gene calls are TRBV5-1 and TRBJ1-3; 7 nucleotides agree with TRBD1. Germline V gene data show CDR1 as SGHRS and CDR2 as YFSETQ. V lost 6 bases to trimming and J lost 1 base; unmatched junction nucleotides: 1. The length of the CDR3 is 13 residues. CDR3 sequence (DNA): TGCGCCAGCACAGGGGGGTCTGGAAACACCATATATTTT. Translation gives CASTGGSGNTIYF.

The rearrangement joins TRBV5-1 to TRBJ1-2, with a tentative D call TRBD1 (5 bases). This CDR3 spans 14 amino acids. Trimming removed 1 base at V and 2 bases at J, with 9 bases between. Germline lookup yields CDR1 SGHRS and CDR2 YFSETQ. The CDR3 nucleotides read TGCGCCAGCAGCTTGCTACGGGGGAACTATGGCTACACCTTC. This encodes CASSLLRGNYGYTF.

This rearrangement joins TRBV4-1 to TRBJ2-2; 9 nucleotides match TRBD1. CDR1 is MGHRA, CDR2 YSYEKL, per germline. The CDR3 spans 17 residues. Trimming took 1 base from V and 3 from J; bases not matched to a gene: 6. This CDR3 reads CASSQAPDRGDTGELFF. The CDR3 nucleotides read TGCGCCAGCAGCCAAGCCCCCGACAGGGGGGACACCGGGGAGCTGTTTTTT.

This rearrangement joins TRBV13 to TRBJ1-5, with TRBD1 identical over 7 bases. V lost 1 base to trimming and J lost 0 bases; unmatched junction nucleotides: 0. Germline CDR1 reads PRHDT; CDR2 reads FYEKMQ (reference sequence). The CDR3 is 15 residues long. The CDR3 DNA reads as TGTGCCAGCAGCTTAGACAGGGGTAGCAATCAGCCCCAGCATTTT. Its protein is CASSLDRGSNQPQHF.

The V call is TRBV7-6, the J call TRBJ2-2; TRBD1 matches 7 bases. The CDR3 runs 14 residues. CDR1 and CDR2 from the germline V gene are SGHVS and FNYEAQ. J lost 4 bases, V lost 7 bases, and 6 bases had no gene match. CDR3 DNA sequence: TGTGCCAGCAATAGGGGGCCTAGCACCGGGGAGCTGTTTTTT. Amino acids: CASNRGPSTGELFF.

The chain uses TRBV11-2 and TRBJ1-2; a weak D match, TRBD1 (5 bases). Trimming pared 7 bases from V and 5 bases from J, leaving 17 bases between. Germline CDR1 and CDR2: SGHAT and FQNNGV. This CDR3 spans 14 amino acids. The CDR3: CASTLPGTTYGYTF. CDR3 coding DNA: TGTGCCAGCACGCTACCCGGGACTACTTATGGCTACACCTTC.

The DNA for the CDR3 is TGTGCCAGCAGTTTAGCGGGGGGGCCGAATGAGCAGTTCTTC. Protein: CASSLAGGPNEQFF. The chain employs TRBV27 and TRBJ2-1, with 9 bases matching TRBD2. V trimming: 2 bases; J trimming: 7 bases; junction bases outside the gene matches: 3. Germline V gene lookup returns CDR1 MNHEY and CDR2 SMNVEV (reference sequence). CDR3 length equals 14 residues.

This chain uses TRBV9 with TRBJ2-1, with TRBD2 matching 14 bases. Looked up from germline, CDR1 is SGDLS and CDR2 is YYNGEE. V lost 4 bases to trimming and J lost 10 bases; unmatched junction nucleotides: 10. The CDR3 has 16 amino acids. The CDR3 here is CASSPRLAGGPGEQFF. The DNA of the CDR3 is TGTGCCAGCAGCCCTCGACTAGCGGGAGGGCCTGGAGAGCAGTTCTTC.

V is TRBV15 and J is TRBJ2-7; 11 nucleotides agree with TRBD1. The V and J ends lost 5 bases and 5 bases, in that order; junction bases with no gene match: 14. Germline V gene lookup returns CDR1 LNHNV and CDR2 YYDKDF (reference sequence). CDR3 length equals 17 residues. In DNA form, the CDR3 reads TGTGCCACCAGCCCTATCGGACGGACAGGGGGCGAGCACGAGCAGTACTTC. Translating gives CATSPIGRTGGEHEQYF. Variable domain in full (rest from reference TRBV15 and TRBJ2-7): DAMVIQNPRYQVTQFGKPVTLSCSQTLNHNVMYWYQQKSSQAPKLLFHYYDKDFNNEADTPDNFQSRRPNTSFCFLDIRSPGLGDTAMYLCATSPIGRTGGEHEQYFGPGTRLTVT.

J is TRBJ2-3 and V is TRBV19, with 12 positions matching TRBD2. V lost 6 bases, J lost 0 bases, and 7 bases stayed unmatched. The CDR3 contains 17 residues. The V gene's germline CDR1 is LNHDA and CDR2 SQIVND (reference sequence). CDR3 in DNA: TGTGCCAGTAGGGGACTAGCGGGTCTGTCTAGCACAGATACGCAGTATTTT. It encodes CASRGLAGLSSTDTQYF.